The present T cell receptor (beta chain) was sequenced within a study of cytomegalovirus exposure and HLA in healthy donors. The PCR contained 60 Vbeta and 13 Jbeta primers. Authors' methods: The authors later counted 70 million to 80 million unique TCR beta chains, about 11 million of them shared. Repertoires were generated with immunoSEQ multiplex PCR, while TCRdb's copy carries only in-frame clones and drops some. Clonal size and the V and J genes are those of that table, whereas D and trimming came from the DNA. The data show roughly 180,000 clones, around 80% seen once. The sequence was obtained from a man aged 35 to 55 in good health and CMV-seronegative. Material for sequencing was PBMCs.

The CDR3 sequence is CASTLGQSYYGYTF. The CDR3 DNA reads TGTGCCAGTACCCTTGGACAGTCCTATTATGGCTACACCTTC. V usage is TRBV19 and J usage is TRBJ1-2, with D maybe TRBD1 (6 bases). The V gene lost 7 bases and the J gene lost 5 bases, with 17 bases spanning the gap. There are 14 residues in the CDR3. Germline CDR1 LNHDA, CDR2 SQIVND (reference sequence).